This T cell receptor (beta chain) was profiled in a study of vaccination and CD4 T cells after COVID-19. At the level of the study: Four females and six males made up the convalescents, with two Hispanic. Samples taken post-COVID came a median around 100 days after diagnosis, ranging from 35 to 161.

With respect to this clonotype: As yet, its antigen is unknown.

Sequence data for DNA of cultured CD4+ T cells were generated by the Oncomine TCR Beta short-read assay. Genomic DNA was isolated from CD4+ T cells that had been cultured. TCRdb reprocessed the PCR reads with MiXCR, giving one entry per CDR3 protein. In the table there are approximately 14,000 distinct CDR3 sequences, roughly 22% of which are singletons. The treatment was: roughly ten-day PBMC culture with coronavirus spike peptide pools or control peptides (ViraFEST assay). Following expansion of antigen-specific T cells with peptide pools, ViraFEST then sequenced TCRs. CDR3 length equals 18 residues. J gave up 6 bases and V 0 bases, and 14 bases lay outside the gene matches. CDR1 and CDR2 (germline): MGHRA, YSYEKL.

The V gene is TRBV4-1, the J gene TRBJ1-5; 7 nucleotides line up with TRBD1. The sequence was obtained from a human donor who received a COVID-19 vaccine. The source material was CD4+ T cells from blood, cultured in vitro, sampled before SARS-CoV-2 vaccination. The CDR3 DNA is TGCGCCAGCAGCCAAGATATAGGTATGGCAGGGGGGTTTCAGCCCCAGCATTTT. Its protein product is CASSQDIGMAGGFQPQHF.